This T cell receptor beta chain emerged from a study of tumor-infiltrating lymphocytes in primary liver carcinoma. Study details: Men as well as women, aged 30 to 69 years, made up the patients.

The CDR3 has 14 residues. Trimming pared 2 bases from V and 7 bases from J, leaving 11 bases between. CDR1 and CDR2 (germline): SEHNR, FQNEAQ (reference sequence). Study results and limitations: Tumor region pairs overlapped more than did tumor-adjacent and tumor-blood pairs. The study found a significantly higher top-250-clone fraction in tumors than in blood (p = 0.039).

The sample holds a few counts of this clonotype. Its matching antigen is unknown. TCR beta cDNA was reverse-transcribed from approximately 0.45 ug of total RNA. The reaction used a constant-region primer and ProtoScript II reverse transcriptase. Libraries for TCR beta were built through three nested multiplex PCR rounds, which together made up a slightly modified ARM-PCR procedure. The study ran its first two PCR rounds for around 9 cycles each, using TRBV1-TRBV30 forward primers and a C-beta reverse primer. TCRdb reprocessed the multiplex PCR reads via MiXCR and lists one record per CDR3 protein. Of about 320,000 distinct CDR3 sequences in the sample, around three fifths were seen once. Germline DNA was also extracted, and blood RNA was taken from unsorted whole blood. In advance of surgery, approximately 4 milliliters of peripheral blood were collected.

Specimen: peripheral blood. The receptor was derived from a woman in her twenties or thirties with primary liver carcinoma and hepatitis B virus infection. This chain links TRBV7-9 with TRBJ1-4; D call uncertain. The CDR3 is CASSLRSGGEKLFF. The DNA for the CDR3 is TGTGCCAGCAGCTTACGGAGTGGAGGTGAAAAACTGTTTTTT.